This T cell receptor beta chain was retrieved from a study of cytomegalovirus exposure and HLA in healthy donors. Note on this clone: Its antigen remains unidentified.

Study-wide results and limits: A later examination showed that TCR association rates differed by HLA locus, with DRB1 most and HLA-C fewest.

Use of 60 Vbeta and 13 Jbeta primers characterized the PCR. The data were produced by immunoSEQ multiplex PCR, yet TCRdb's version contains in-frame clones alone and is incomplete. Among fewer than 120,000 clones, approximately 82% were seen once, and the ten largest hold over 10%. Germline assignment: CDR1 LGHNA and CDR2 YSLEER. Deletions cut 1 base from V and 4 bases from J, with 13 bases between. The CDR3 is 16 residues long. The chain joins TRBV4-3 to TRBJ2-2; D possibly corresponds to TRBD2 (6 bases). Sequencing was carried out using PBMCs. This TCR was recovered from a man in his thirties or forties in good health and CMV-seropositive. In DNA form, the CDR3 reads TGCGCCAGCAGCCAAGTGGCCGGGGGTCTCACCGGGGAGCTGTTTTTT. Translating it yields CASSQVAGGLTGELFF.